The 13 T cell receptor beta chains reported below all come from one sample, sequenced in a study of CD8+ T cells in alopecia areata. Reverse transcription of extracted RNA yielded cDNA, which provided the sequencing template. Repertoires were generated with immunoSEQ multiplex PCR, while TCRdb's copy carries only in-frame clones and drops some. The sample has more than 150,000 clones, 40% to 65% seen once. This sample comprised CD8+ T cells sorted from blood, obtained at week 0. These receptors all stem from a human donor with alopecia areata.

The chain carries TRBV11-2 and TRBJ2-4; D ambiguous. CDR3 length: 15 amino acids. Trimming removed 1 base from V and 0 bases from J, with 7 bases in between. The V gene's germline CDR1 is SGHAT and CDR2 FQNNGV. The CDR3 region has the DNA TGTGCCAGCAGCTTAGCGGCTCTAGCCAAAAACATTCAGTACTTC. It codes for CASSLAALAKNIQYF.

This clone was detected a few times. This chain links TRBV30 with TRBJ1-2, with D hard to call. V was cut by 3 bases and J by 2 bases, with 13 bases left in between. Germline V gene sequence: CDR1 GTSNPN, CDR2 SVGIG (reference sequence). The CDR3 is 14 amino acids. The CDR3 region has the DNA TGTGCCTGGAGCCTCTCGACGGCGAACTATGGCTACACCTTC. Encoded protein: CAWSLSTANYGYTF.

This clone has a handful of counts. The chain carries TRBV7-9 and TRBJ2-5; 9 nucleotides match TRBD1. The CDR3 loop spans 14 amino acids. Per germline, CDR1 SEHNR and CDR2 FQNEAQ (reference sequence). With V trimmed by 2 bases and J by 5 bases, 3 bases remained unmatched. CDR3 sequence: CASSLRTGAETQYF. Written as DNA, the CDR3 is TGTGCCAGCAGCTTAAGGACAGGGGCGGAGACCCAGTACTTC.

The chain couples TRBV9 to TRBJ1-1, with no clear D. V was cut by 3 bases and J by 5 bases, with 20 bases left in between. The CDR3 is 16 amino acids. Germline V gene data show CDR1 as SGDLS and CDR2 as YYNGEE. CDR3 nucleotides: TGTGCCAGCAGCGAGCCCTTGGTCGGAGGGTATACTGAAGCTTTCTTT. Protein: CASSEPLVGGYTEAFF.

V is TRBV27 and J is TRBJ1-1; D not certain. Trimming took off 2 bases at V and 2 bases at J, with 21 bases between the two ends. Germline CDR1 MNHEY, CDR2 SMNVEV (reference sequence). The CDR3 spans 18 residues. In DNA form, the CDR3 reads TGTGCCAGCAGTTTAAATCAGGAAACACTAATCCTTAACACTGAAGCTTTCTTT. Its protein is CASSLNQETLILNTEAFF.

Only a few counts were recorded for this clone. The chain is built from TRBV6-6 and TRBJ2-1; D unclear. Germline-derived CDR1 and CDR2 are MNHNY and SVGAGI (reference sequence). The CDR3 is made up of 15 amino acids. V was trimmed by 6 bases and J by 0 bases, leaving 12 bases between them. The CDR3 loop is CASSRLQSSYNEQFF. CDR3 coding DNA: TGTGCCAGCAGCCGACTCCAGAGCTCCTACAATGAGCAGTTCTTC.

This clone was counted a few times. The CDR3 DNA reads as TGTGCCAGCACCCGACAGGGCGACACCGGGGAGCTGTTTTTT. Translating gives CASTRQGDTGELFF. This chain links TRBV28 with TRBJ2-2; TRBD1 matches at 7 bases. J lost 3 bases, V lost 7 bases, and 5 bases had no gene match. Per germline, CDR1 MDHEN and CDR2 SYDVKM. CDR3 length: 14 residues.

This clone was seen only a few times. The chain carries TRBV4-3 and TRBJ2-2, with D perhaps being TRBD1 or TRBD2 (6 bases each). V lost 4 bases to trimming and J lost 1 base, with 10 bases between them. This CDR3 is built from 15 residues. The germline V gene encodes CDR1 LGHNA and CDR2 YSLEER. CDR3 amino acids: CASSRGAGNTGELFF. DNA of the CDR3: TGCGCCAGCAGCCGGGGGGCGGGGAACACCGGGGAGCTGTTTTTT.

The V call is TRBV5-1, the J call TRBJ2-1; unclear D gene. This CDR3 spans 14 amino acids. Trimming took 6 bases from V and 0 from J, leaving 10 bases between them. Germline V gives CDR1 SGHRS, CDR2 YFSETQ. The CDR3 coding sequence is TGCGCCAGCACCGAGGTAGGCTCCTACAATGAGCAGTTCTTC. Protein product: CASTEVGSYNEQFF.

V and J are TRBV4-1 and TRBJ2-1; 11 bases are shared with TRBD2. V was clipped by 5 bases and J by 5 bases; unmatched bases: 2. From germline, CDR1 is MGHRA and CDR2 YSYEKL. The CDR3 extends over 14 amino acids. The CDR3 DNA is TGCGCCAGCAGCGGGACTAGCGGCCACAATGAGCAGTTCTTC. It yields the protein CASSGTSGHNEQFF.

This clone was detected only a few times. Other DNA sequences in the same sample also yield this CDR3. The V and J genes are TRBV11-2 and TRBJ2-3; D gene unclear. Per germline, CDR1 SGHAT and CDR2 FQNNGV. V was shortened by 3 bases and J by 5 bases, with 3 bases between the two germline ends. There are 11 residues in the CDR3. This CDR3 is CASSFGDTQYF. In DNA form, the CDR3 reads TGTGCCAGCAGCTTTGGAGATACGCAGTATTTT.

In its sample, this clone was seen once. The J gene is TRBJ1-2, the V gene TRBV27; TRBD1 matches at 8 bases. Germline-derived CDR1 and CDR2 are MNHEY and SMNVEV (reference sequence). The trim removed 7 bases at V and 3 bases at J, leaving 13 bases unmatched. This CDR3 is built from 16 residues. CDR3: CASTPGGPQYHYGYTF. As DNA, the CDR3 is TGTGCCAGCACCCCAGGGGGCCCTCAATACCACTATGGCTACACCTTC.

The count of this clone is one. This rearrangement joins TRBV9 to TRBJ1-1, with D perhaps matching TRBD1 (5 bases). Trimming removed 2 bases from V and 5 bases from J, with 10 bases in between. The CDR3 runs 13 residues. CDR1 and CDR2 (germline): SGDLS, YYNGEE. CDR3 coding DNA: TGTGCCAGCAGCGTCGGGGGGTTAACTGAAGCTTTCTTT. Protein sequence: CASSVGGLTEAFF.